The clone carrying this T cell receptor beta chain was seen a few times. Its antigen is unidentified. TCRdb itself ran the 5' RACE reads through MiXCR, one entry per CDR3 protein. Here the sample spans 450,000 to 700,000 distinct CDR3 sequences, over 15% being singletons. This sample is drawn from a study of T-cell memory formation after mild COVID-19. Study conclusions and caveats: CD4+ contracting clones were found mainly in CM and EM, and CD8+ ones in EMRA.

The CDR3 has 14 amino acids. V was trimmed by 3 bases and J by 6 bases, leaving 12 bases between them. In germline, CDR1 is SGHVS, CDR2 FNYEAQ. The sequencing input was PBMCs or a T cell subset sorted from them (not recorded which). The receptor comes from an adult woman who had mild COVID-19 (a few samples of this study predate the infection). Cell type and time point are not known. The V gene is TRBV7-6, the J gene TRBJ2-1, with D possibly being TRBD1 (6 bases). This chain's CDR3 is CASSFGAGANEQFF. The CDR3 DNA reads as TGTGCCAGCAGCTTTGGGGCAGGGGCCAATGAGCAGTTCTTC.